This T cell receptor (beta chain) was recovered during a study of shared clonotypes between healthy human individuals. About this clone: What it binds is unknown. At the DNA level, this CDR3 is encoded by other sequences in the same sample as well.

Study findings and constraints: Sharing across four donors was highest in naive CD4 (roughly 5%) and lowest in memory CD8 (approximately 0.4%).

Repertoires were generated with immunoSEQ multiplex PCR, while TCRdb's copy carries only in-frame clones and drops some. The sample contains about 1 million clones, about 75% of which appear only once. Per the germline V gene, CDR1 is MNHNS and CDR2 is SASEGT. The CDR3 sequence is 12 residues long. V lost 1 base and J lost 3, with 4 bases in between. Specimen: memory CD4+ T cells sorted from blood. Subset reported: CD45RA-negative fraction. The chain recombines TRBV6-1 with TRBJ2-7; D unclear. The clonotype comes from a young man in good health. As DNA, the CDR3 is TGTGCCAGCAGTGAAGGTGGCTACGAGCAGTACTTC. Its protein is CASSEGGYEQYF.